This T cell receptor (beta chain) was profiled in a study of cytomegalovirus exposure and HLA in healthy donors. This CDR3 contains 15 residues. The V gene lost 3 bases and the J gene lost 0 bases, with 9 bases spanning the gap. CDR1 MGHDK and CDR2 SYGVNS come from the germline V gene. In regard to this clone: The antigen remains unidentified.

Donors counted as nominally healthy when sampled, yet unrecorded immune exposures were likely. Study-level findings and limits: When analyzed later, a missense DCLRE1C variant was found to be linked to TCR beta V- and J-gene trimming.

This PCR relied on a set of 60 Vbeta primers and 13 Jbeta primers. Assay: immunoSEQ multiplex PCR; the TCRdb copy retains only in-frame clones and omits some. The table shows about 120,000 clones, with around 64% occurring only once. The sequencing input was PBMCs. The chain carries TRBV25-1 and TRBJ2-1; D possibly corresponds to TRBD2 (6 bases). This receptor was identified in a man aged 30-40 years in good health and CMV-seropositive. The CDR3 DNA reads TGTGCCAGCAGTGACGCGGGGAGCTCCTACAATGAGCAGTTCTTC. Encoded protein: CASSDAGSSYNEQFF.